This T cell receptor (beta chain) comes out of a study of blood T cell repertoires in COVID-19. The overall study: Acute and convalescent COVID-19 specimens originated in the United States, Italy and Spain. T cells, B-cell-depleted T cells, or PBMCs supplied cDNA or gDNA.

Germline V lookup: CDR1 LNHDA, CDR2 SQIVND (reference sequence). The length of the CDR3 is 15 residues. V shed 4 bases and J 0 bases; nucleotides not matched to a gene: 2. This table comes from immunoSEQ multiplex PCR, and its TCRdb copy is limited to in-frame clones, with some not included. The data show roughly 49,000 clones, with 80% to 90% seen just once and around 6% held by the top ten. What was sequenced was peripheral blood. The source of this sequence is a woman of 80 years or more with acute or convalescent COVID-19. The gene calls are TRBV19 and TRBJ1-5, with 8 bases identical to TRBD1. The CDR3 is CASSRQGTSNQPQHF. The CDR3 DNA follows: TGTGCCAGTAGTAGACAGGGGACTAGCAATCAGCCCCAGCATTTT.